This TCR beta chain was sequenced for a study of T cell responses to AZD1222 COVID-19 vaccine. Whole-study results and caveats: Sampling that yielded the repertoires occurred only after the peak T cell response. Most donors were white British, females outnumbered males, and clonal diversity was possibly underestimated. Baseline seropositivity characterized only a handful of AZD1222 recipients.

About this clone: Its cognate antigen is unknown.

Germline lookup yields CDR1 KGHSH and CDR2 LQKENI. The V and J ends lost 3 bases and 0 bases respectively, with 9 bases between them. The CDR3 spans 14 residues. Profiled with immunoSEQ multiplex PCR; TCRdb holds only in-frame clones, not every one. The table has around 120,000 clones, about 86% seen once; the top ten hold under 20%. The clonotype was recovered from an adult who received the AZD1222 COVID-19 vaccine. V gene TRBV18 combines with J gene TRBJ2-7; D ambiguous. Material: peripheral blood, obtained 28 days after the second AZD1222 dose. The chain's CDR3 is CASSPSTSSYEQYF. CDR3 nucleotide sequence: TGTGCCAGCTCACCCTCCACCAGCTCCTACGAGCAGTACTTC.